This TCR beta chain stems from a study of blood T cells in healthy people across ages (dated by TCRdb to 2013 to 2016). About the study as a whole: In model experiments, roughly one uniquely barcoded TCR beta cDNA molecule per two T cells was captured by template switching. Using deep sequencing normalized with unique cDNA molecular identifiers, the study measured how TCR beta repertoire diversity changes with age. Using the same blood draw, the study looked at two additional independent replicas of 1 million unique cDNA reads for two donors, one aged 18 to 30 and the other aged 80 or older. The donors were divided into four age groups: young (average around 17 years), middle-aged (about 41), aged (approximately 64) and long-lived (nearly 85). To avoid experimental bias, donors of different ages were randomly spread across the sequencing lanes.

V and J are truncated by 6 bases and 3 bases respectively, leaving an intervening sequence of 9 bases. Inclusive of the bounding cysteine and phenylalanine, the CDR3 is 12 residues long. Left in the record is the CDR3 DNA by itself, 36 bases read in frame from the first base. The method behind the library was 5' RACE. A second PCR of about 7 to 12 cycles was run with a J-beta primer mix and a sample-barcoded 5' primer. A template-switch 5' adaptor carrying 12 random nucleotides introduced a unique molecular identifier onto each TCR beta cDNA molecule. At least 2.5 million CDR3-containing paired-end reads were obtained from each sample. First-strand cDNA synthesis was performed from all RNA using the Mint cDNA synthesis kit, with priming by a TRBC-specific oligonucleotide. Following uracil-DNA glycosylase treatment, all cDNA underwent a first 18-cycle PCR with the universal primers M1SS and BC2_uni_R. In the paper's pipeline: For normalization, 1 million high-quality reads, each with a distinct molecular identifier, were randomly selected from each sample. Instead of being binned into consensus sequences, reads that shared molecular identifiers were thrown out. MiTCR, run with a Q25 quality threshold and the strictest error-elimination algorithm, handled CDR3 identification, clonotype clustering and error correction. A nonparametric unseen species model with Euler transformation was used to estimate a lower bound on total TCR beta diversity. In TCRdb, the public reads were trimmed at Q25 with fastp and aligned with MiXCR, with productive beta chains retained. Entries that share a CDR3 protein sequence are merged under the most common genes and DNA. The V and J calls here are based on TCRdb, not the publication. The sample yields some 1,800,000 distinct CDR3 sequences; more than 35% were counted once. More than 20% of the sample is held by the ten biggest clonotypes.

This clonotype was counted only a few times. No cognate antigen has been identified for it. No much larger clone is present one base from it, and per-base qualities are unavailable. Systemically healthy Caucasian individuals from Russia, some 38 in total and aged about 6 to 90 years, were included as donors. Ten milliliters of peripheral blood were drawn from each donor into EDTA-treated Vacutainer tubes. Ficoll-Paque density-gradient centrifugation was used to isolate PBMCs, with at least 6 million obtained per sample. Total RNA was extracted from PBMCs with Trizol reagent, with at least 6 micrograms obtained per sample. The percentages of naive CD45RAhigh/CD27high T cells were determined by flow cytometry on a PBMC aliquot from every donor. The research as a whole found: The percentage of naive T cells measured by flow cytometry correlated strongly with observed TCR beta diversity. Conclusive comparison of naive and antigen-experienced compartments was prevented by the profiling of bulk unsorted PBMCs. Compared with the aged group, the long-lived group had more naive CD4+ T cells, fewer expanded clones and increased TCR diversity, suggesting age selection. Because the CMV infection status of the donors was unknown, age-related changes in expanded clonotypes may potentially have been confounded. Observed TCR beta diversity per million T cells fell roughly linearly with age, and a significant reduction was already apparent by age approximately 40. Total diversity estimates from one million sequenced T cells were considered lower bounds and underestimates.

Material for sequencing was blood. The receptor's source is a human donor in good health. The rearranged segments are TRBV12-3 or TRBV12-4 and TRBJ2-7; too little of a D gene remains to name it. The CDR3 sequence is CASSYTFYEQYF. The sequenced DNA: TGTGCCAGCAGCTATACCTTCTACGAGCAGTACTTC.